These 22 T cell receptor beta chains were all obtained from the same sample, sequenced in a study of T cells in Graves' hyperthyroidism and ophthalmopathy. RNA transcripts provided the source from which TCR beta CDR3 regions were amplified. The primer set for the first-round RT-PCR of the TCR CDR3 was HTBI. TCRdb redid the calling of the multiplex PCR reads with MiXCR, one entry per CDR3 protein. The data contain about 340,000 distinct CDR3 sequences, approximately 18% of them singletons. The specimen sequenced was blood. The receptors stem from a woman aged 50 to 65 with Graves' hyperthyroidism.

Note on this clonotype: This could be a read error, since a much larger clone is one nucleotide away. A read error is likely, as this CDR3 ends without the conserved phenylalanine or tryptophan. The rearrangement links TRBV27 to TRBJ2-5, with D hard to call. Looked up from germline, CDR1 is MNHEY and CDR2 is SMNVEV (reference sequence). The V gene lost 3 bases and the J gene lost 4 bases, with 15 bases spanning the gap. CDR3 length: 15 residues. CDR3 sequence reads: CASSFVARFRETQYL. As DNA, the CDR3 is TGTGCCAGCAGTTTTGTCGCGCGGTTCAGAGAGACCCAGTACCTC.

This sequence joins TRBV15 and TRBJ2-2; 8 bases line up with TRBD1. There are 15 residues in the CDR3. V shed 6 bases and J 5 bases; nucleotides not matched to a gene: 8. CDR1 and CDR2 (germline): LNHNV, YYDKDF (reference sequence). CDR3 in amino acids: CATREDRVETGELFF. The DNA for the CDR3 is TGTGCCACCAGAGAGGACAGGGTAGAAACCGGGGAGCTGTTTTTT.

The genes are TRBV15 and TRBJ1-2, with 8 positions matching TRBD1. Germline V gene data show CDR1 as LNHNV and CDR2 as YYDKDF (reference sequence). The V and J ends lost 7 bases and 4 bases, in that order; junction bases with no gene match: 5. This CDR3 region has 13 residues. CDR3: CATKGQATYGYTF. In nucleotides, the CDR3 is TGTGCCACCAAGGGACAGGCAACCTATGGCTACACCTTC.

This clonotype was seen many times. This sequence joins TRBV20-1 and TRBJ1-2; D not certain. The germline V and J ends were trimmed by 6 bases and 7 bases, with 24 bases remaining between them. Per germline, CDR1 DFQATT and CDR2 SNEGSKA (reference sequence). This CDR3 spans 15 amino acids. For the CDR3, the DNA is TGCAGTGCACGGGTTTCTAGGGTATCCGAACTTGGCTACACCTTC. Translation gives CSARVSRVSELGYTF.

This clonotype was found many times. The chain carries TRBV28 and TRBJ1-1; D is perhaps TRBD1 (5 bases). V was shortened by 8 bases and J by 1 base, with 8 bases between the two germline ends. The CDR3 consists of 12 residues. Germline CDR1 and CDR2: MDHEN and SYDVKM. The CDR3 nucleotides are TGTGCCAGCGGGGCGGGGAACACTGAAGCTTTCTTT. Amino acids: CASGAGNTEAFF.

The chain's CDR3 is CASSIPWGITEAFF. CDR3 sequence (DNA): TGTGCCAGTAGTATACCGTGGGGGATCACTGAAGCTTTCTTT. The chain employs TRBV19 and TRBJ1-1; D possibly corresponds to TRBD1 (5 bases). This CDR3 has 14 residues. The ends were cut back, 2 bases at V and 4 bases at J, with 11 bases in the middle. Germline CDR1 LNHDA, CDR2 SQIVND (reference sequence). The complete variable domain, with remaining parts taken from reference TRBV19 and TRBJ1-1, reads DGGITQSPKYLFRKEGQNVTLSCEQNLNHDAMYWYRQDPGQGLRLIYYSQIVNDFQKGDIAEGYSVSREKKESFPLTVTSAQKNPTAFYLCASSIPWGITEAFFGQGTRLTVV.

The chain has TRBV5-1 and TRBJ2-2; 8 bases are a match to TRBD1. Unmatched junction bases numbered 8, after V lost 3 bases and J lost 7 bases. Per germline, CDR1 SGHRS and CDR2 YFSETQ. This CDR3 contains 15 residues. CDR3 loop: CASSSTQGAGGELFF. The CDR3 bases are TGCGCCAGCAGCTCCACCCAGGGGGCCGGCGGGGAGCTGTTTTTT.

This clonotype was counted many times. The gene calls are TRBV3-1 and TRBJ2-3; possibly TRBD2 for D (6 bases). Germline lookup yields CDR1 LGHDT and CDR2 YNNKEL (reference sequence). Trimming shortened V by 0 bases and J by 4 bases, and 8 bases separated the two germline ends. This CDR3 region has 14 residues. CDR3 sequence: CASSQDRLADTQYF. CDR3 nucleotides: TGTGCCAGCAGCCAAGATCGACTAGCAGATACGCAGTATTTT.

This clonotype was found many times. J is TRBJ2-3 and V is TRBV7-3; no reliable D call. The germline CDR1 and CDR2 sequences are SGHTA and FQGTGA. Trimming cost V 6 bases and J 9 bases, with 19 bases left between them. The CDR3 is 14 residues long. The CDR3 reads CASRVDQSSETQYF. CDR3 coding DNA: TGTGCCAGCAGGGTCGACCAAAGCTCCGAGACGCAGTATTTT.

This clonotype was observed a few times. J is TRBJ1-2 and V is TRBV6-1; 12 bases line up with TRBD1. Per the germline V gene, CDR1 is MNHNS and CDR2 is SASEGT. The CDR3 length is 17 residues. V gave up 11 bases and J gave up 5 bases; unmatched junction bases: 18. CDR3 nucleotides: TGTGCCGCATTTGCCGGGACAGGGGGCGGGTTTAAGTATGGCTACACCTTC. Its protein is CAAFAGTGGGFKYGYTF.

This clonotype was seen at least ten times. The chain joins TRBV2 to TRBJ1-5; 9 bases agree with TRBD1. J gave up 11 bases and V 6 bases, and 8 bases lay outside the gene matches. This CDR3 spans 13 amino acids. CDR1 is SNHLY and CDR2 is FYNNEI in the germline V gene. The CDR3 DNA reads TGTGCCAGCAGACTGACAGGGGGGGAGACCCAGCATTTT. Its translation is CASRLTGGETQHF.

This clonotype was recorded at least ten times. The gene calls are TRBV6-6 and TRBJ2-3; no clear D gene. Trimming removed 0 bases from V and 8 bases from J, with 12 bases in between. This CDR3 is built from 14 residues. Germline V CDR1 and CDR2: MNHNY, SVGAGI (reference sequence). This CDR3 reads CASSYSAQPATQYF. CDR3 bases: TGTGCCAGCAGTTACTCGGCCCAGCCGGCTACGCAGTATTTT.

At least ten counts were recorded for this clonotype. The chain has TRBV6-1 and TRBJ1-1, with TRBD1 matching 9 bases. The J segment lost 5 bases and the V segment lost 7 bases, leaving 5 bases of the junction unmatched. Germline V gene sequence: CDR1 MNHNS, CDR2 SASEGT. The CDR3 runs 13 residues. The CDR3 loop is CASTTGGNTEAFF. The CDR3 nucleotides are TGTGCCAGCACGACAGGGGGAAATACTGAAGCTTTCTTT.

The chain combines TRBV6-4 with TRBJ1-6; 7 nucleotides align to TRBD1. Trimming took 0 bases from V and 9 from J; bases not matched to a gene: 2. Looked up from germline, CDR1 is MRHNA and CDR2 is SNTAGT. This CDR3 contains 14 residues. The DNA for the CDR3 is TGTGCCAGCAGTGACTCAAACAGGGGTTCACCCCTCCACTTT. This translates into CASSDSNRGSPLHF.

CDR3 in DNA: TGTGCCAGCAGTCCGGGGGGACTAGCACAGTACGAGCAGTACTTC. It encodes CASSPGGLAQYEQYF. V gene TRBV28 combines with J gene TRBJ2-7; 9 nucleotides agree with TRBD2. Trimming took 5 bases from V and 4 from J; bases not matched to a gene: 9. The CDR3 is 15 amino acids. Germline CDR1 MDHEN, CDR2 SYDVKM.

This clonotype was observed at least ten times. V and J are TRBV27 and TRBJ2-3; D unresolved. Deletions cut 1 base from V and 0 bases from J, with 14 bases between. This CDR3 comprises 17 residues. Germline V gives CDR1 MNHEY, CDR2 SMNVEV (reference sequence). The CDR3 here is CASSLLGREWSTDTQYF. The CDR3 coding sequence is TGTGCCAGCAGTTTATTAGGAAGGGAATGGAGCACAGATACGCAGTATTTT.

This clonotype was detected only a few times. The rearrangement joins TRBV28 to TRBJ2-3, with D perhaps matching TRBD2 (5 bases). Trimming took off 6 bases at V and 3 bases at J, with 16 bases between the two ends. From germline, CDR1 is MDHEN and CDR2 SYDVKM. The CDR3 runs to 15 residues. The DNA for the CDR3 is TGTGCCAGCAGCCGAGGAGGAGGAGAGACAGATACGCAGTATTTT. Translation gives CASSRGGGETDTQYF.

There are many counts of this clonotype. This sequence joins TRBV5-5 and TRBJ2-1, with D uncertain. The V gene lost 4 bases and the J gene lost 2 bases, with 22 bases spanning the gap. There are 18 residues in the CDR3. From germline, CDR1 is SGHKS and CDR2 YYEKEE (reference sequence). The CDR3 sequence: CASSREQTASSAYNEQFF. In DNA, the CDR3 is TGTGCCAGCAGCCGAGAACAGACTGCCTCCTCTGCCTACAATGAGCAGTTCTTC.

The table lists this clonotype with many counts. The chain joins TRBV18 to TRBJ1-1; unclear D gene. Trimming shortened V by 6 bases and J by 1 base, and 12 bases separated the two germline ends. Germline lookup yields CDR1 KGHSH and CDR2 LQKENI. The CDR3 is made up of 14 amino acids. CDR3 in amino acids: CASSPAVANTEAFF. CDR3 bases: TGTGCCAGCTCCCCCGCGGTTGCGAACACTGAAGCTTTCTTT. The variable domain in full, with the rest retrieved from reference TRBV18 and TRBJ1-1, is NAGVMQNPRHLVRRRGQEARLRCSPMKGHSHVYWYRQLPEEGLKFMVYLQKENIIDESGMPKERFSAEFPKEGPSILRIQQVVRGDSAAYFCASSPAVANTEAFFGQGTRLTVV.

This clonotype was seen a few times. J is TRBJ1-2 and V is TRBV20-1; TRBD1 might be the D (6 bases). V was cut by 0 bases and J by 5 bases, with 16 bases left in between. Germline loops: CDR1 DFQATT, CDR2 SNEGSKA (reference sequence). The length of the CDR3 is 15 residues. The CDR3 DNA sequence: TGCAGTGCTAGAGATCAAATTCGGGGGCAATATGGCTACACCTTC. It codes for CSARDQIRGQYGYTF.

This chain joins TRBV11-2 and TRBJ2-1; 7 positions match TRBD1. This CDR3 has 14 amino acids. Looked up from germline, CDR1 is SGHAT and CDR2 is FQNNGV. J lost 7 bases, V lost 0 bases, and 3 bases had no gene match. The CDR3 loop reads CASSLDLRGNEQFF. In nucleotides, the CDR3 is TGTGCCAGCAGCTTAGATCTCAGGGGGAATGAGCAGTTCTTC.

The rearrangement joins TRBV2 to TRBJ2-2, with D possibly being TRBD1 or TRBD2 (5 bases each). The CDR3 covers 12 residues. Germline CDR1 SNHLY, CDR2 FYNNEI. Trimming shortened V by 11 bases and J by 0 bases, and 7 bases separated the two germline ends. CDR3 residues: CAWGTNTGELFF. CDR3 DNA sequence: TGTGCCTGGGGGACGAACACCGGGGAGCTGTTTTTT.